These 23 T cell receptor beta chains were all obtained from the same sample, sequenced in a study of blood T cell repertoires in COVID-19. Data came from immunoSEQ multiplex PCR; TCRdb stores just in-frame clones and leaves some out. The sample lists over 600,000 clones; 85% to 90% were seen once. Sequencing was performed on peripheral blood. The origin of the receptors is a woman between 18 and 29 years old with acute or convalescent COVID-19.

The chain combines TRBV19 with TRBJ1-1; D gene ambiguous. Trimming pared 8 bases from V and 0 bases from J, leaving 13 bases between. CDR3 length: 14 amino acids. The germline V gene encodes CDR1 LNHDA and CDR2 SQIVND (reference sequence). DNA for the CDR3: TGTGCCAGTCTTTTCCTGGGCATGAACACTGAAGCTTTCTTT. The encoded protein is CASLFLGMNTEAFF.

Remarks on this clone: Sequence at one end of the junction differs from germline and may be a read error. This chain uses TRBV6-1 with TRBJ1-3; TRBD1 might be the D (5 bases). The length of the CDR3 is 12 residues. Germline V CDR1 and CDR2: MNHNS, SASEGT. CDR3 residues: CASSDRGNLMDF. The CDR3 bases are TGTGCCAGCAGTGATCGGGGGAACCTAATGGATTTT.

The chain employs TRBV3-1 (or the pseudogene TRBV3-2) and TRBJ2-2, with D unresolved. CDR3 size: 14 residues. Germline V gene lookup returns CDR1 LGHDT and CDR2 YNNKEL (reference sequence). Trimming pared 1 base from V and 8 bases from J, leaving 11 bases between. The CDR3 region has the DNA TGTGCCAGCAGCCAAGTAGTTTCGAAAGGGGAGCTGTTTTTT. It yields the protein CASSQVVSKGELFF.

This clone was counted a few times. The chain joins TRBV25-1 to TRBJ2-7, with a tentative D call TRBD1 (7 bases). The germline gives CDR1 MGHDK, CDR2 SYGVNS. The CDR3 sequence is 15 residues long. V lost 4 bases and J 0 bases, leaving 13 bases between the germline ends. CDR3 nucleotide sequence: TGTGCCAGCAGTGTAGGGCAGGGGGGCTCCTACGAGCAGTACTTC. This encodes CASSVGQGGSYEQYF.

This chain joins TRBV15 and TRBJ1-1; 8 nucleotides match TRBD1. The CDR3 consists of 17 residues. V shed 0 bases and J 0 bases; nucleotides not matched to a gene: 6. Germline V gene data show CDR1 as LNHNV and CDR2 as YYDKDF (reference sequence). In nucleotides, the CDR3 is TGTGCCACCAGCAGAGATTTTGGGACAGGCATGAACACTGAAGCTTTCTTT. The encoded protein is CATSRDFGTGMNTEAFF.

The J gene is TRBJ1-1, the V gene TRBV25-1; no reliable D call. V dropped 1 base and J dropped 1 base, with 7 bases sitting between them. The germline CDR1 and CDR2 sequences are MGHDK and SYGVNS. This CDR3 comprises 14 residues. The CDR3 nucleotides are TGTGCCAGCAGTGAATTCGGCGGGAACACTGAAGCTTTCTTT. Translating it yields CASSEFGGNTEAFF. The full variable domain, in which reference TRBV25-1 and TRBJ1-1 provide the parts outside the CDR3, is EADIYQTPRYLVIGTGKKITLECSQTMGHDKMYWYQQDPGMELHLIHYSYGVNSTEKGDLSSESTVSRIRTEHFPLTLESARPSHTSQYLCASSEFGGNTEAFFGQGTRLTVV.

The rearrangement links TRBV4-2 to TRBJ2-2, with 7 bases that match TRBD2. After removal of 0 bases from V and 5 bases from J, the junction contained 6 bases not matched to a gene. The CDR3 has 16 residues. Germline V lookup: CDR1 LGHNA, CDR2 YNFKEQ. CDR3 bases: TGTGCCAGCAGCCAAGAGGGACCCGGGGGGACCGGGGAGCTGTTTTTT. Translation gives CASSQEGPGGTGELFF.

This clone was observed a handful of times. The CDR3 bases are TGTGCCAGCAGTGGGCAGGACAGCAAATACGCCTACGAGCAGTACTTC. Protein: CASSGQDSKYAYEQYF. The gene calls are TRBV2 and TRBJ2-7; possibly TRBD1 for D (6 bases). Germline CDR1 and CDR2: SNHLY and FYNNEI. This CDR3 region has 16 residues. With 4 bases removed from V and 2 bases from J, the gap between germline ends came to 18 bases.

V usage is TRBV10-3 and J usage is TRBJ1-3, with D hard to call. The V gene lost 1 base and the J gene lost 1 base, with 17 bases spanning the gap. The CDR3 sequence is 18 residues long. Germline V gene lookup returns CDR1 ENHRY and CDR2 SYGVKD. The CDR3 DNA is TGTGCCATCAGTGAGTTGCCCCGACAAACACCTTCTGGAAACACCATATATTTT. Translation gives CAISELPRQTPSGNTIYF.

This clone was detected only a few times. The gene calls are TRBV29-1 and TRBJ1-2; TRBD1 aligns across 7 bases. V gave up 5 bases and J gave up 4 bases; unmatched junction bases: 7. Germline V gives CDR1 SQVTM, CDR2 ANQGSEA. The CDR3 runs 13 residues. The CDR3 nucleotides read TGCAGCGTTCCCCCGACAGGGCCCTATGGCTACACCTTC. It codes for CSVPPTGPYGYTF.

The V and J genes are TRBV23-1 and TRBJ1-4; 8 bases map to TRBD1. TRBV23-1 is an open reading frame, and its role is uncertain. V lost 0 bases, J lost 8 bases, and 8 bases stayed unmatched. The CDR3 has 16 amino acids. CDR3: CASSQSKDRAKEKLFF. The CDR3 bases are TGCGCCAGCAGTCAATCGAAGGACAGGGCGAAGGAAAAACTGTTTTTT.

V and J are TRBV29-1 and TRBJ1-2; 8 bases line up with TRBD1. The CDR3 contains 12 residues. Germline V gene data show CDR1 as SQVTM and CDR2 as ANQGSEA. The junction had 7 bases not matched to a gene; V was cut back by 5 bases and J by 8 bases. CDR3 sequence reads: CSVSTGVEGYTF. The CDR3 region has the DNA TGCAGCGTTTCGACAGGGGTAGAGGGCTACACCTTC.

The chain employs TRBV6-5 and TRBJ1-5; a possible D gene is TRBD1 (6 bases). Trimming removed 5 bases at V and 0 bases at J, with 11 bases between. Germline V gene sequence: CDR1 MNHEY, CDR2 SVGAGI. CDR3 size: 15 residues. The CDR3: CASSRGTFSNQPQHF. CDR3 coding DNA: TGTGCCAGCAGTAGGGGGACCTTTAGCAATCAGCCCCAGCATTTT.

The V and J genes are TRBV3-1 (or the pseudogene TRBV3-2) and TRBJ2-1; 8 nucleotides align to TRBD2. V lost 1 base, J lost 7 bases, and 6 bases stayed unmatched. The germline gives CDR1 LGHDT, CDR2 YNNKEL (reference sequence). This CDR3 has 15 residues. The CDR3 here is CASSQGGGGQNEQFF. In nucleotides, the CDR3 is TGTGCCAGCAGCCAAGGAGGCGGGGGGCAGAATGAGCAGTTCTTC.

This chain joins TRBV4-3 and TRBJ1-2, with 9 bases that match TRBD1. Germline CDR1 is LGHNA and CDR2 is YSLEER. The V and J ends lost 2 bases and 0 bases, in that order; junction bases with no gene match: 4. This CDR3 contains 16 residues. The CDR3 region has the DNA TGCGCCAGCAGCCAACACGGACAGGGGCCTAACTATGGCTACACCTTC. This sequence encodes CASSQHGQGPNYGYTF.

J is TRBJ2-7 and V is TRBV5-5, with a possible D match to TRBD2 (7 bases). Trimming took 4 bases from V and 7 from J, leaving 18 bases between them. The CDR3 spans 14 residues. Germline-derived CDR1 and CDR2 are SGHKS and YYEKEE (reference sequence). CDR3 in DNA: TGTGCCAGCAGCCCGCTGTCGGGGGGCCGGGAGCAGTACTTC. Translation gives CASSPLSGGREQYF.

This clone showed up just once. The rearrangement links TRBV27 to TRBJ1-6, with D unclear. Germline V gene data show CDR1 as MNHEY and CDR2 as SMNVEV (reference sequence). The ends were cut back, 8 bases at V and 7 bases at J, with 18 bases in the middle. This CDR3 has 15 residues. The CDR3 region is CASRPRGITNSPLHF. DNA of the CDR3: TGTGCCAGCCGCCCCCGAGGGATAACAAATTCACCCCTCCACTTT.

In nucleotides, the CDR3 is TGTGCCAGCAGACGCGCGAACACCGGGGAGCTGTTTTTT. Encoded protein: CASRRANTGELFF. V is TRBV12-3 or TRBV12-4 and J is TRBJ2-2; no firm D call. Trimming took 6 bases from V and 0 from J, leaving 5 bases between them. The CDR3 runs 13 residues.

The chain carries TRBV3-1 (or the pseudogene TRBV3-2) and TRBJ1-2, with 10 bases lining up with TRBD1. The CDR3 sequence is 14 residues long. CDR1 is LGHDT and CDR2 is YNNKEL in the germline V gene (reference sequence). V lost 3 bases to trimming and J lost 5 bases; unmatched junction nucleotides: 3. The CDR3: CASSHGTGEYGYTF. CDR3 nucleotides: TGTGCCAGCAGCCACGGGACAGGGGAATATGGCTACACCTTC.

This clone was observed a handful of times. The CDR3 coding sequence is TGTGCCTGGATTTCAGGGGGCTATGGCTACACCTTC. Amino acid sequence: CAWISGGYGYTF. The rearrangement links TRBV30 to TRBJ1-2; 7 bases match TRBD1. This CDR3 has 12 residues. Germline V gene sequence: CDR1 GTSNPN, CDR2 SVGIG (reference sequence). Unmatched junction bases numbered 3, after V lost 4 bases and J lost 4 bases.

The V and J genes are TRBV6-5 and TRBJ2-7; D uncertain. The CDR3 extends over 11 amino acids. With 6 bases removed from V and 5 bases from J, the gap between germline ends came to 8 bases. Germline V gene data show CDR1 as MNHEY and CDR2 as SVGAGI. The CDR3 DNA is TGTGCCAGCAGAAGTGCGGACGAGCAGTACTTC. Translating gives CASRSADEQYF.

The CDR3 nucleotides are TGTGCCAGCAGCTCCGGACAGGGGGCAGTTGGAAACACCATATATTTT. Translating gives CASSSGQGAVGNTIYF. The gene calls are TRBV7-6 and TRBJ1-3, with 11 positions matching TRBD1. This CDR3 region has 16 residues. Trimming at V came to 4 bases and at J to 3 bases, leaving 5 bases not matched to a gene. Germline V gene sequence: CDR1 SGHVS, CDR2 FNYEAQ.

V usage is TRBV6-5 and J usage is TRBJ2-7, with D unresolved. Trimming left V 8 bases short and J 1 base short, with 9 bases between. The CDR3 has 12 residues. The V gene's germline CDR1 is MNHEY and CDR2 SVGAGI. CDR3 nucleotide sequence: TGTGCCAGCCGCAGAAGATCCTACGAGCAGTACTTC. It translates to CASRRRSYEQYF.